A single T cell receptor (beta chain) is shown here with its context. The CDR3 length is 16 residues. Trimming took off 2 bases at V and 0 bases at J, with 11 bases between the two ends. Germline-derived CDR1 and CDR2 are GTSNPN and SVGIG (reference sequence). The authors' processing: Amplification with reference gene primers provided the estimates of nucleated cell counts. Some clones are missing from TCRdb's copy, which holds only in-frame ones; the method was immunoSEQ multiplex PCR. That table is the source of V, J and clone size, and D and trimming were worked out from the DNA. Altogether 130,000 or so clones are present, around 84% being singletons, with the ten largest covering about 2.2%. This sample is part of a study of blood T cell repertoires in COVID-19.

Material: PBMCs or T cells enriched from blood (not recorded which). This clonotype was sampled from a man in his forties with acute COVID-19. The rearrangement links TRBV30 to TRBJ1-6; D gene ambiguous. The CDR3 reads CAWSPGGSSYNSPLHF. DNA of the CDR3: TGTGCCTGGAGTCCGGGAGGGAGCTCCTATAATTCACCCCTCCACTTT.